The present entry profiles one T cell receptor (beta chain) with its context. Its antigen remains unidentified. Trimming cost V 5 bases and J 1 base, with 12 bases left between them. This CDR3 has 14 amino acids. The germline V gene has CDR1 SGHRS and CDR2 YFSETQ. This specimen comes from a study of CD4 T cells in relation to SARS-CoV-2 and coronaviruses. TCRdb keeps only in-frame clones here, not all; method: immunoSEQ multiplex PCR. The table has around 28,000 clones, about four fifths seen once. Cryopreserved PBMCs were CD4-enriched, then split into naive and memory cells. Whole-study findings and limits: According to naive versus memory sequencing, detected responses are memory recall, not newly primed. No crossreactivity against non-spike viral proteins was tested here.

The sequenced sample consisted of memory CD4+ T cells from PBMCs, cultured in vitro. The chain is built from TRBV5-1 and TRBJ1-1, with a weak D call TRBD1 (5 bases). The TCR originated in an adult with COVID-19. The CDR3 DNA reads as TGCGCCAGCAGACTCACGACAGAGAACACTGAAGCTTTCTTT. It yields the protein CASRLTTENTEAFF.